The 16 T cell receptor beta chains reported below all come from one sample, sequenced in a study of blood T cell repertoires in COVID-19. Sequencing used immunoSEQ multiplex PCR; TCRdb keeps in-frame clones, though not all of them. The sample lists about 160,000 clones, more than 60% occurring once. Sequenced sample: peripheral blood. The receptors derive from a man aged 55 to 70 with acute or convalescent COVID-19.

The chain has TRBV9 and TRBJ2-7, with 7 positions matching TRBD1. The CDR3 is 15 amino acids. V was pared by 4 bases and J by 2 bases, with 9 bases of the junction left unmatched. Germline CDR1 SGDLS, CDR2 YYNGEE. The CDR3 loop reads CASSPGQAGTYEQYF. CDR3 DNA: TGTGCCAGCAGCCCCGGACAGGCCGGAACCTACGAGCAGTACTTC.

The rearrangement links TRBV30 to TRBJ1-1, with TRBD1 matching over 8 bases. Germline-derived CDR1 and CDR2 are GTSNPN and SVGIG (reference sequence). This CDR3 is built from 15 residues. V gave up 7 bases and J gave up 0 bases; unmatched junction bases: 10. CDR3 residues: CALWTGQEMNTEAFF. CDR3 nucleotide sequence: TGTGCCTTATGGACAGGGCAAGAAATGAACACTGAAGCTTTCTTT.

This chain links TRBV9 with TRBJ1-5, with 7 bases that match TRBD1. This CDR3 contains 14 residues. The V segment lost 0 bases and the J segment 6 bases; nucleotides outside the gene matches: 3. Germline CDR1 is SGDLS and CDR2 is YYNGEE. The CDR3: CASSVEQGSQPQHF. The CDR3 DNA reads TGTGCCAGCAGCGTAGAACAGGGGAGTCAGCCCCAGCATTTT.

This clone was seen only a few times. This specimen includes other DNA sequences encoding the same CDR3. CDR3 protein: CASSDRGTEAFF. The CDR3 region has the DNA TGTGCCAGCAGTGACAGGGGCACTGAAGCTTTCTTT. The rearrangement joins TRBV6-1 to TRBJ1-1; maybe TRBD1 (6 bases). CDR1 and CDR2 (germline): MNHNS, SASEGT. This CDR3 spans 12 amino acids. V lost 3 bases and J lost 4, with 6 bases in between.

V usage is TRBV2 and J usage is TRBJ2-4; D gene uncertain. The CDR3 totals 15 residues. Trimming removed 5 bases from V and 0 bases from J, with 11 bases in between. The V gene's germline CDR1 is SNHLY and CDR2 FYNNEI. CDR3 loop: CASSLVQQAKNIQYF. In DNA form, the CDR3 reads TGTGCCAGCAGTTTGGTACAACAAGCCAAAAACATTCAGTACTTC.

The chain uses TRBV6-5 and TRBJ2-1, with TRBD1 matching 7 bases. Losses at the gene ends were 4 bases for V and 6 bases for J; bases not matched to a gene: 12. Germline values: CDR1 MNHEY, CDR2 SVGAGI. This CDR3 has 16 amino acids. CDR3 sequence (DNA): TGTGCCAGCAGTTGGAGCCGGGACAGATCGGTCAATGAGCAGTTCTTC. Protein product: CASSWSRDRSVNEQFF.

V gene TRBV6-6 combines with J gene TRBJ1-6, with 7 bases matching TRBD1. CDR1 MNHNY and CDR2 SVGAGI come from the germline V gene (reference sequence). Trimming removed 5 bases from V and 7 bases from J; junction bases left unmatched: 5. The CDR3 spans 14 residues. The CDR3: CASSDRAKNSPLHF. The CDR3 region has the DNA TGTGCCAGCAGTGACAGGGCTAAGAATTCACCCCTCCACTTT.

The V call is TRBV4-3, the J call TRBJ2-7; 8 bases fit TRBD2. CDR3 size: 15 residues. V lost 0 bases and J lost 4; bases outside the gene matches: 5. The germline CDR1 and CDR2 sequences are LGHNA and YSLEER. The CDR3 region is CASSQEPGGGYEQYF. CDR3 in DNA: TGCGCCAGCAGCCAAGAACCGGGGGGGGGTTACGAGCAGTACTTC.

V and J are TRBV10-3 and TRBJ1-4; a possible D gene is TRBD1 (5 bases). Trimming took off 8 bases at V and 4 bases at J, with 17 bases between the two ends. The length of the CDR3 is 15 residues. The germline CDR1 and CDR2 sequences are ENHRY and SYGVKD. The CDR3 coding sequence is TGTGCCATCCCCAGGGTAGGGTCCTTTAATGAAAAACTGTTTTTT. Its protein is CAIPRVGSFNEKLFF.

The CDR3 DNA follows: TGTGCCTGGAGTGCGCTGGGCGTGGGTGCTAATTCACCCCTCCACTTT. Protein sequence: CAWSALGVGANSPLHF. The gene calls are TRBV30 and TRBJ1-6, with D unresolved. Trimming stripped 1 base from V and 6 bases from J, with 16 bases between. Germline CDR1 and CDR2: GTSNPN and SVGIG (reference sequence). This CDR3 contains 16 residues.

The chain is built from TRBV19 and TRBJ2-5; tentatively, D is TRBD1 (6 bases). This CDR3 is 13 amino acids long. The V end was cut by 3 bases, the J end by 7 bases, with 12 bases between. In germline, CDR1 is LNHDA, CDR2 SQIVND (reference sequence). CDR3 amino acids: CASSIPGAVTQYF. The CDR3, as DNA: TGTGCCAGTAGTATCCCAGGGGCTGTGACCCAGTACTTC.

This clone was seen more than once but under ten times. The CDR3 DNA is TGTGCCAGCAGCTTAAGGGGTAGTACCACTGAAGCTTTCTTT. It codes for CASSLRGSTTEAFF. V and J are TRBV7-2 and TRBJ1-1; D might be TRBD1 (5 bases). Between the trimmed V and J ends, which lost 2 bases and 4 bases, there was a span of 11 bases. The CDR3 is 14 amino acids. Germline CDR1 and CDR2: SGHTA and FQGNSA.

The chain couples TRBV21-1 to TRBJ2-3; TRBD2, the table's D call, lacks a check against the DNA. TRBV21-1 is a documented pseudogene. The CDR3 spans 17 residues. Here the CDR3 reads CASSGRGGGALGDTQYF. In DNA, the CDR3 is TGTGCCAGCAGCGGCCGGGGTGGGGGGGCGCTGGGAGATACGCAGTATTTT.

The table lists this clone with a count of one. The chain recombines TRBV9 with TRBJ1-2; the match to TRBD1 covers 9 bases. CDR3 length: 14 amino acids. From germline, CDR1 is SGDLS and CDR2 YYNGEE. V was clipped by 3 bases and J by 4 bases; unmatched bases: 4. In DNA, the CDR3 is TGTGCCAGCAGCGAACAGACAGGGGGCTATGGCTACACCTTC. This sequence encodes CASSEQTGGYGYTF.

The chain has TRBV9 and TRBJ1-1; D ambiguous. CDR1 SGDLS and CDR2 YYNGEE come from the germline V gene. CDR3 length: 14 amino acids. Trimming stripped 0 bases from V and 1 base from J, with 7 bases between. CDR3 DNA: TGTGCCAGCAGCGTAGTTTCCAGGAACACTGAAGCTTTCTTT. It is translated as CASSVVSRNTEAFF.

This clone was observed a handful of times. In DNA form, the CDR3 reads TGTGCCAGCAGTCCCCTCCAGAGCGGGTGGAGCTCCTACAATGAGCAGTTCTTC. Amino acids: CASSPLQSGWSSYNEQFF. The genes are TRBV7-2 and TRBJ2-1, with TRBD2 as a possible D gene (6 bases). Per the germline V gene, CDR1 is SGHTA and CDR2 is FQGNSA. The CDR3 spans 18 residues. The V and J ends lost 6 bases and 0 bases respectively, with 21 bases between them.